The rows below give T cell receptor beta chains drawn from one sample of a study of response to subunit inactivated influenza vaccine. MiXCR, applied by TCRdb to the RT-PCR reads, yields one record per CDR3 protein. This sample yields around 520,000 distinct CDR3 sequences, of which approximately 12% are seen a single time; about 10% belongs to the top ten. This specimen was PBMCs from blood, taken on the day of vaccination. These receptors were obtained from a man in his fifties who received an inactivated influenza vaccine. CDR3s include the opening cysteine and the closing phenylalanine or tryptophan. A D gene is named only where the DNA matches it firmly. Size values are once, few and many counts, or a class for expanded clones, and some rows have none.

-,TRBV20-1,-,TRBJ2-2,CSARPRHRLNTGELFF,TGCAGTGCTAGACCCCGGCACCGACTTAACACCGGGGAGCTGTTTTTT
TRBD1,TRBV11-2,many,TRBJ1-2,CASSLVPGQGSFLYGYTF,TGTGCCAGCAGCTTAGTACCTGGACAGGGGAGCTTCCTCTATGGCTACACCTTC
-,TRBV6-2/TRBV6-3,-,TRBJ2-7,CASSYGTPGEQYF,TGTGCCAGCAGTTACGGTACCCCTGGTGAGCAGTACTTC
-,TRBV14,many,TRBJ2-2,CASSQGFVPGELFF,TGTGCCAGCAGCCAAGGGTTCGTACCCGGGGAGCTGTTTTTT
-,TRBV7-9,-,TRBJ1-2,CASSSGRGLGGYTF,TGTGCCAGCAGTTCGGGACGGGGATTGGGTGGCTACACCTTC
-,TRBV5-6,few,TRBJ2-4,CASSPRVFSAKNIQYF,TGTGCCAGCAGCCCGAGAGTGTTCTCAGCCAAAAACATTCAGTACTTC
-,TRBV3-1,-,TRBJ2-4,CASTRTQGPLAKNIQYF,TGTGCCAGCACCAGGACGCAGGGACCCTTAGCCAAAAACATTCAGTACTTC
-,TRBV4-2,few,TRBJ2-3,CASSQDRGGPEDTQYF,TGTGCCAGCAGCCAAGATCGAGGGGGGCCAGAAGATACGCAGTATTTT
-,TRBV4-2,-,TRBJ2-1,CASSLTGDGITSSYNEQFF,TGTGCCAGCAGCCTCACGGGGGACGGGATTACGAGCTCCTACAATGAGCAGTTCTTC
TRBD2,TRBV4-2,few,TRBJ2-2,CASSPSGGAGKGELFF,TGTGCCAGCAGCCCTAGCGGGGGGGCAGGTAAAGGGGAGCTGTTTTTT
TRBD2,TRBV3-1,many,TRBJ2-7,CASSRLASYEQYF,TGTGCCAGCTCGAGACTAGCTAGCTACGAGCAGTACTTC
-,TRBV5-1,many,TRBJ2-7,CASSLSGTSSYEQYF,TGCGCCAGCAGCTTATCTGGAACCAGCTCCTACGAGCAGTACTTC
-,TRBV28,-,TRBJ1-1,CASRVQGRAFF,TGTGCCAGCAGGGTACAGGGCAGGGCTTTCTTT